One T cell receptor (beta chain) is described in this entry. V was cut by 6 bases and J by 4 bases, with 9 bases left in between. Germline V gene sequence: CDR1 MNHEY, CDR2 SVGAGI. There are 12 residues in the CDR3. Some clones are missing from TCRdb's copy, which holds only in-frame ones; the method was immunoSEQ multiplex PCR. The sample yields over 85,000 clones, approximately 87% seen once. This sample was taken from a study of blood T cell repertoires in COVID-19. This rearrangement joins TRBV6-5 to TRBJ1-2; no clear D gene. The sequenced sample was peripheral blood. This TCR derives from a human donor in a cohort sampled during active COVID-19. CDR3 in DNA: TGTGCCAGCAGCCTACGAGGCTATGGCTACACCTTC. Translated, it gives CASSLRGYGYTF.